The rows below give T cell receptor beta chains drawn from one sample of a study of cytomegalovirus exposure and HLA in healthy donors. Clones were read by immunoSEQ multiplex PCR, and TCRdb kept only the in-frame ones, dropping some. The sample holds 85,000 to 95,000 clones; around 96% are singletons and the top ten take 0.78%. Sequenced input: PBMCs. The source of these receptors is a man aged 18-30 years in good health and CMV-seronegative. Each CDR3 is given with its conserved first and last residue. Each record gives: V gene, J gene, clone size, CDR3 protein. Where a row states a size, it is once, few, many or the class of an expanded clone; other rows omit it.

TRBV5-4	TRBJ1-2	.	CATLAPYGYTF
TRBV9	TRBJ2-3	.	CASSGRATGTDTQYF
TRBV5-1	TRBJ2-7	.	CASSLVSGNSYEQYF
TRBV30	TRBJ1-1	.	CALRGKNTEAFF
TRBV28	TRBJ2-7	few	CASSLSIGTSGGGEQYF
TRBV10-3	TRBJ2-1	.	CAISPDSGGDGYEQFF
TRBV29-1	TRBJ2-7	.	CSALGGSLSYEQYF
TRBV6-9	TRBJ2-2	.	CASSWAVTRGPGELFF
TRBV19	TRBJ2-3	few	CASSTIAGVLPNTQYF
TRBV5-1	TRBJ1-2	.	CASSQFGDRGRDGDGYTF
TRBV5-1	TRBJ2-3	.	CASSKRTSGPDTQYF
TRBV29-1	TRBJ2-3	.	CSVLPADTQYF
TRBV28	TRBJ2-3	.	CASTPSLGGVRTDTQYF
TRBV27	TRBJ2-7	.	CASSETGDEQYF
TRBV6-5	TRBJ1-1	.	CASSYTPGQGATEAFF
TRBV5-1	TRBJ2-1	.	CASSSKLLAGASHEQFF
TRBV2	TRBJ2-7	.	CASSRDRDLSYEQYF
TRBV28	TRBJ2-1	.	CASSLGTDTYNEQFF
TRBV10-3	TRBJ1-1	.	CAISGGGGAGRTEAFF
TRBV19	TRBJ2-5	.	CASSTDREKTQYF
TRBV5-1	TRBJ2-1	.	CASSTGLAYNEQFF
TRBV2	TRBJ1-1	.	CASHLTGMNTEAFF
TRBV29-1	TRBJ2-7	.	CSVKTGTGAPYEQYF
TRBV4-1	TRBJ1-5	.	CASSQDAWRVSPQHF
TRBV9	TRBJ1-1	.	CASSVGEGEVGEAFF
TRBV7-6	TRBJ1-5	.	CASSSGQGRATEPQHF
TRBV29-1	TRBJ1-4	.	CSVVRSEKLFF
TRBV6-1	TRBJ2-7	.	CAIRTSGSLHEQYF
TRBV7-6	TRBJ2-2	.	CASSFQSGSRSGELFF
TRBV9	TRBJ1-2	.	CASSVAPGSNYGYTF
TRBV7-6	TRBJ2-3	.	CASSLGADTQYF